This T cell receptor (beta chain) was profiled in a study of T-cell reconstitution after alpha-beta-depleted transplantation in children (dated by TCRdb to 2015 to 2016). Concerning the study at large: Using TCR repertoire profiling, the study quantitatively followed how T-cell immune reconstitution unfolded in children after TCRalphabeta/CD19-depleted allogeneic hematopoietic cell transplantation.

Inclusive of the bounding cysteine and phenylalanine, the CDR3 is 15 residues long. This entry keeps only the CDR3 DNA: 45 bases, framed from base 1. Trimming takes 7 bases from V and 0 bases from J, and the germline ends sit 13 bases apart. The germline V gene gives CDR1 as SNHLY and CDR2 as FYNNEI. This clonotype occurred a few times. The antigen it binds to is not known. No base quality information exists; no much larger clone differs at one position. The library was generated by PCR. Sequencing was performed on an Illumina HiSeq 2500. To normalize quantification of the TCRbeta repertoire, the TCR libraries were built with molecular barcoding that relied on unique molecular identifiers. In TCRdb, the public reads were trimmed at Q25 with fastp and aligned with MiXCR, with productive beta chains retained. Each record represents a unique CDR3 protein, reported with the most common genes and DNA among its rows. The sample table shows 300,000 to 400,000 distinct CDR3 sequences, and less than 15% are seen once. The ten largest account for around 4.1% of the sample.

Source: PBMCs, taken from the stem cell graft. The rearrangement joined TRBV2 to TRBJ2-1; the D gene is perhaps TRBD2, on 5 matching bases. The origin of this receptor is a human donor who donated a stem cell graft to a child with Fanconi anemia. The CDR3 protein is CASNPRGSSYNEQFF. The DNA sequence is given as TGTGCCAGCAACCCACGAGGGAGCTCCTACAATGAGCAGTTCTTC. Supplemented by the reference TRBV2 and TRBJ2-1 proteins around the CDR3, the complete variable domain is EPEVTQTPSHQVTQMGQEVILRCVPISNHLYFYWYRQILGQKVEFLVSFYNNEISEKSEIFDDQFSVERPDGSNFTLKIRSTKLEDSAMYFCASNPRGSSYNEQFFGPGTRLTVL.